This T cell receptor (beta chain) comes out of a study of blood T cells in healthy people across ages. Study as a whole: Roughly one uniquely barcoded beta molecule per two T cells was captured.

The V gene end was trimmed by 5 bases and the J gene end by 5 bases; junction bases not matched to a gene: 13. Germline loops: CDR1 SEHNR, CDR2 FQNEAQ (reference sequence). This CDR3 spans 16 amino acids. This clonotype showed up just a few times. The antigen is undetermined. A J-beta primer mix and a sample-barcoded 5' primer were used in a second PCR of about 6 to 12 cycles. Researchers report that each sample yielded at least 2.5 million CDR3-containing paired-end reads. TCRdb used MiXCR to reprocess the 5' RACE reads, holding one entry per CDR3 protein. The sample holds over 700,000 distinct CDR3 sequences; roughly 25% are singletons and the top ten take 9.4%. Study conclusions and caveats: Naive T cell percentage showed a strong correlation with TCR beta diversity.

These same records also appear under a second study, on T cells of mothers and their children.

The chain couples TRBV7-9 to TRBJ2-5; TRBD2 matches 8 bases. The sequence was collected from a boy younger than 18 in good health. Specimen: blood. The CDR3 bases are TGTGCCAGCAGCGGTGGGCTAGCGGGCGCCGCGGAGACCCAGTACTTC. Translating gives CASSGGLAGAAETQYF.